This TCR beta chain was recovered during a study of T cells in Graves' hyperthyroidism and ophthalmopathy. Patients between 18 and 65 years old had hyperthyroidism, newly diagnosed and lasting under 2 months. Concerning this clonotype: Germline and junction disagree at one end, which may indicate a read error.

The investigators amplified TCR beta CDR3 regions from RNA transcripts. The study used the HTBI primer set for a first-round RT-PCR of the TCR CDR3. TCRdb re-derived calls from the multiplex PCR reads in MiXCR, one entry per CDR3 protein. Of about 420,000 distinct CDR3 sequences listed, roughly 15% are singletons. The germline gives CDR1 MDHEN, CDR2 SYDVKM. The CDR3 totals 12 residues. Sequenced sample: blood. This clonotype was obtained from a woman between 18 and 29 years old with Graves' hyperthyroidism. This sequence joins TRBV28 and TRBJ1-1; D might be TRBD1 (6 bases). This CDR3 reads CASSTGDTEASF. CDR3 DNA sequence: TGTGCCAGCAGTACTGGGGACACTGAAGCTTCCTTT.